This TCR beta chain was sequenced in a study of T cell responses to AZD1222 COVID-19 vaccine. General observations from the study: As reported, nearly half of all spike-specific TCRs target variant regions that are unmutated. Samples come after the peak T cell response, not at day 14. Donors were largely white British and mainly female; clonal diversity was possibly underestimated. Seropositive status at baseline applied to only a handful of AZD1222 recipients.

The CDR3 consists of 15 residues. Measured with immunoSEQ multiplex PCR; TCRdb has only the in-frame clones, and not every one. The sample contains some 110,000 clones, around 89% of which appear only once. Of note for this clone: Its target is unknown.

The clonotype originates from an adult in good health. The J gene is TRBJ1-6, the V gene TRBV12-1; TRBD1 is the table's D call, not checked against the DNA. TRBV12-1 constitutes a pseudogene. This sample comprised peripheral blood, obtained on day 0 of AZD1222 vaccination. The DNA for the CDR3 is TGTGCCAGCAGCTTTGACGGGGACAGGGGTTCACCCCTCCACTTT. It yields the protein CASSFDGDRGSPLHF.